This is a list of T cell receptor beta chains from one sample in a study of early T cells in non-severe SARS-CoV-2 infection. TCRdb itself ran the 5' RACE reads through MiXCR, one entry per CDR3 protein. Among 30,000 to 40,000 distinct CDR3 sequences listed, approximately 6% were seen once. The sequenced sample was whole blood. All receptors come from an adult who was a healthcare worker with PCR-confirmed SARS-CoV-2 infection or an uninfected control (not recorded which). Each CDR3 is given with its conserved first and last residue. A D gene is named only where the DNA matches it firmly. Only part of the rows carry a size: once, few, many, or a class if the clone is expanded.

j_call v_call clone_size d_call cdr3_nt cdr3_aa
TRBJ1-1 TRBV3-1 many - TGTGCCAGCAGCCAAGATTACAGGGCAAACACTGAAGCTTTCTTT CASSQDYRANTEAFF
TRBJ2-1 TRBV20-1 few - TGCAGTGCTAGTGGGATCTACAATGAGCAGTTCTTC CSASGIYNEQFF
TRBJ2-5 TRBV11-2 - TRBD2 TGTGCCAGCAGCCGCGGGGGGCAAGAGACCCAGTACTTC CASSRGGQETQYF
TRBJ1-1 TRBV28 medium-sized TRBD1 TGTGCCAGCAGTCGGGACAGGGTTACTGAAGCTTTCTTT CASSRDRVTEAFF
TRBJ1-6 TRBV20-1 many TRBD1 TGCAGTCCGGACAGGGGTAATTCACCCCTCCACTTT CSPDRGNSPLHF
TRBJ2-1 TRBV7-6 many - TGTGCCAGCAGCGTCTTAAGGAATGGTGAGCAGTTCTTC CASSVLRNGEQFF
TRBJ1-2 TRBV10-3 many - TGTGCCATCAGTGATGGGTTACAGTCCTCAATGAGCTACACCTTC CAISDGLQSSMSYTF
TRBJ2-6 TRBV12-3/TRBV12-4 many TRBD1 TGTGCCAGCAGATCGGACAGGGAGGCGGGGGCCAACGTCCTGACTTTC CASRSDREAGANVLTF
TRBJ2-1 TRBV9 many - TGTGCCAGCAGCGTAAGGGGAAGCGGCCACAATGAGCAGTTCTTC CASSVRGSGHNEQFF
TRBJ2-7 TRBV18 few TRBD1 TGTGCCAGCTCACGAGGGACAGGGGGATCCTACGAGCAGTACTTC CASSRGTGGSYEQYF
TRBJ2-3 TRBV20-1 - - TGCAGTGCGATAACCAGGACAGCTAGCACAGATACGCAGTATTTT CSAITRTASTDTQYF
TRBJ2-7 TRBV12-3/TRBV12-4 many TRBD1 TGTGCCAGCAGTCCCGGGACAGGCTTTGGCGACGAGCAGTACTTC CASSPGTGFGDEQYF
TRBJ1-2 TRBV20-1 many - TGCAGTGCTAGAGAATCCAGGAACTATGGCTACACCTTC CSARESRNYGYTF
TRBJ1-1 TRBV20-1 medium-sized - TGCAGTGCTAGAGTCGAGAACACTGAAGCTTTCTTT CSARVENTEAFF
TRBJ2-1 TRBV20-1 many TRBD2 TGCAGTGCAAGACTAGCGGGGGCCTACAATGAGCAGTTCTTC CSARLAGAYNEQFF
TRBJ2-1 TRBV7-6 many TRBD2 TGTGCCAGCAGCCCCCGGGACTACTACAATGAGCAGTTCTTC CASSPRDYYNEQFF
TRBJ2-7 TRBV29-1 few TRBD1 TGCAGCGTTGAAGTGGGTAGACAGGGCTCCTACGAGCAGTACTTC CSVEVGRQGSYEQYF
TRBJ2-2 TRBV20-1 many TRBD1 TGCAGTGCTAGAGAGACAGGGTACGGGGAGCTGTTTTTT CSARETGYGELFF
TRBJ1-5 TRBV12-3/TRBV12-4 many TRBD1 TGTGCCAGCAGCCGAGGACAGGGGGGGATCAATCAGCCCCAGCATTTT CASSRGQGGINQPQHF
TRBJ2-3 TRBV12-3/TRBV12-4 - - TGTGCCAGCAGTTTATATTCCCCCACAGATACGCAGTATTTT CASSLYSPTDTQYF
TRBJ2-3 TRBV28 - TRBD2 TGTGCCAGCAGTTTCCTAGCGGGGAGTTCAGATACGCAGTATTTT CASSFLAGSSDTQYF
TRBJ2-7 TRBV7-9 - TRBD1 TGTGCCAGCAGCCGCACTCCGGGACAGGGGTCACTCGAGCAGTACTTC CASSRTPGQGSLEQYF
TRBJ2-4 TRBV3-1 once - TGTGCCAGCAGCCCCTGGGGGGCCAAAAACATTCAGTACTTC CASSPWGAKNIQYF
TRBJ2-1 TRBV5-4 many - TGTGCCAGCACCCAGGACGCCACGAGCTCCTACAATGAGCAGTTCTTC CASTQDATSSYNEQFF
TRBJ2-5 TRBV7-3 few - TGTGCCAGCAGCTTCGGACGCAATCAGGAGACCCAGTACTTC CASSFGRNQETQYF
TRBJ2-3 TRBV30 many - TGTGCCTGGGATAGGCTACTTGATACGCAGTATTTT CAWDRLLDTQYF
TRBJ1-5 TRBV2 many - TGTGCCAGCAGTCGATTAAATAGCAATCAGCCCCAGCATTTT CASSRLNSNQPQHF
TRBJ1-6 TRBV2 many TRBD1 TGTGCCAGCAGTTATGGACAGGGGAGGGGACCCCTCCACTTT CASSYGQGRGPLHF
TRBJ2-1 TRBV30 many - TGTGCCTGGAGTGTACGGCTAGATCATGAGCAGTTCTTC CAWSVRLDHEQFF
TRBJ2-4 TRBV5-6 many TRBD1 TGTGCCAGCAGCCCTAGGGGGCGAGAGGGCAAAAACATTCAGTACTTC CASSPRGREGKNIQYF
TRBJ1-5 TRBV28 many - TGTGCCAGCAGTTTATTATCAGGGGCGCGCAATCAGCCCCAGCATTTT CASSLLSGARNQPQHF
TRBJ1-1 TRBV18 many - TGTGCCAGCTCACCACGGGCTGGGAATCGTGCCATGAACACTGAAGCTTTCTTT CASSPRAGNRAMNTEAFF
TRBJ2-5 TRBV4-3 - TRBD2 TGCGCCAGCAGCCTTGGGACTAGCGGGGGTCAAGAGACCCAGTACTTC CASSLGTSGGQETQYF
TRBJ2-6 TRBV7-6 many TRBD1 TGTGCCAGCAGCATCGGACAGGCTACTGGGGCCAACGTCCTGACTTTC CASSIGQATGANVLTF
TRBJ1-5 TRBV7-9 many - TGTGCCAGCAGCTTACTAAATAGCAATCAGCCCCAGCATTTT CASSLLNSNQPQHF
TRBJ2-5 TRBV20-1 - - TGCAGTGCTCGCCGGGCTGAGAGTCTTGAGACCCAGTACTTC CSARRAESLETQYF
TRBJ2-2 TRBV6-5 many - TGTGCCAGCAGTTACTCGTGGGGGGAGCTGTTTTTT CASSYSWGELFF
TRBJ1-1 TRBV12-3/TRBV12-4 few - TGTGCCAGCAGTGGGGTGACAGTAAACACTGAAGCTTTCTTT CASSGVTVNTEAFF
TRBJ1-6 TRBV7-9 - - TGTGCCAGCAGTTACCGGGCCTATAATTCACCCCTCCACTTT CASSYRAYNSPLHF
TRBJ1-1 TRBV13 few - TGTGCCAGCAGCTTAAGGGGGAGGGTTGAAGCTTTCTTT CASSLRGRVEAFF
TRBJ2-7 TRBV10-3 many - TGTGCCATCCGATCCGGGAGCCACGAGCAGTACTTC CAIRSGSHEQYF
TRBJ2-7 TRBV28 many - TGTGCCAGCAGTAAACAGGGTCGGATAGGCGAGCAGTACTTC CASSKQGRIGEQYF
TRBJ2-1 TRBV30 many - TGTGCCTGGAGTGAGCTTAGTGGTGGTGGGTACAATGAGCAGTTCTTC CAWSELSGGGYNEQFF
TRBJ1-4 TRBV2 few TRBD1 TGTGCCAGCAGACGGGGACAGGGGGAAGAAAAACTGTTTTTT CASRRGQGEEKLFF
TRBJ1-5 TRBV4-1 many TRBD1 TGCGCCAGCAGCCACACAGGGGTATGGCAGCCCCAGCATTTT CASSHTGVWQPQHF
TRBJ2-4 TRBV11-2 - - TGTGCCAGCAGCTTCCCTACGACAGGAGCCAAAAACATTCAGTACTTC CASSFPTTGAKNIQYF
TRBJ2-5 TRBV18 - - TGTGCCAGCTCACCACCCCAACCCAACCAAGAGACCCAGTACTTC CASSPPQPNQETQYF